This is a list of T cell receptor beta chains from one sample in a study of OX40 agonist ivuxolimab in advanced cancers. This table comes from immunoSEQ multiplex PCR, and its TCRdb copy is limited to in-frame clones, with some not included. Here the sample spans tens of thousands of clones, around 90% being singletons. This sample comprised CD4+ or CD8+ T cells sorted from blood, obtained in a trial of the OX40 agonist ivuxolimab. These receptors all come from an adult with an advanced solid tumor such as melanoma, head and neck, liver or kidney cancer. Both conserved end residues are part of each CDR3. Each record gives: D gene, clone size, V gene, J gene, CDR3 length, CDR3 DNA, CDR3 protein. D genes are given only for firm matches. Not every row has a clone size; where given, it reads once, few, many or a size class.

d_gene: NA
abundance: NA
v_gene: TRBV15
j_gene: TRBJ1-5
len: 15
CDR3nt: TGTGCCACCAGCATACCATGGGGAGGCAATCAGCCCCAGCATTTT
CDR3aa: CATSIPWGGNQPQHF

d_gene: NA
abundance: NA
v_gene: TRBV6-1
j_gene: TRBJ1-5
len: 15
CDR3nt: TGTGCCAGCAGCCTGGGTATTAACGGCAATCAGCCCCAGCATTTT
CDR3aa: CASSLGINGNQPQHF

d_gene: NA
abundance: NA
v_gene: TRBV19
j_gene: TRBJ1-3
len: 17
CDR3nt: TGTGCCAGTAGTCTGGGTCTTCGGACTACTTCTGGAAACACCATATATTTT
CDR3aa: CASSLGLRTTSGNTIYF

d_gene: NA
abundance: NA
v_gene: TRBV5-8
j_gene: TRBJ2-2
len: 16
CDR3nt: TGTGCCAGCAGCACGGATCTAGGGGTAAACACCGGGGAGCTGTTTTTT
CDR3aa: CASSTDLGVNTGELFF

d_gene: TRBD1
abundance: NA
v_gene: TRBV5-1
j_gene: TRBJ2-2
len: 13
CDR3nt: TGCGCCACTAGGGGGCCGAACACCGGGGAGCTGTTTTTT
CDR3aa: CATRGPNTGELFF

d_gene: TRBD1
abundance: NA
v_gene: TRBV2
j_gene: TRBJ2-2
len: 15
CDR3nt: TGTGCCAGCAGCGACGGACAGGGGAACACCGGGGAGCTGTTTTTT
CDR3aa: CASSDGQGNTGELFF

d_gene: NA
abundance: NA
v_gene: TRBV10-2
j_gene: TRBJ2-2
len: 15
CDR3nt: TGCGCCAGCCGACAGGAGGGGGGAGACACCGGGGAGCTGTTTTTT
CDR3aa: CASRQEGGDTGELFF

d_gene: NA
abundance: NA
v_gene: TRBV7-9
j_gene: TRBJ2-5
len: 13
CDR3nt: TGTGCCAGCAGCCCCGTAGGTCAAGAGACCCAGTACTTC
CDR3aa: CASSPVGQETQYF

d_gene: NA
abundance: NA
v_gene: TRBV11-2
j_gene: TRBJ1-2
len: 16
CDR3nt: TGTGCCAGCAGCACATATCCGGCGGGTTACTACTATGGCTACACCTTC
CDR3aa: CASSTYPAGYYYGYTF

d_gene: TRBD1
abundance: NA
v_gene: TRBV9
j_gene: TRBJ1-2
len: 14
CDR3nt: TGTGCCAGCAGCGCACGGGACAGGGTCCCTGGCTACACCTTC
CDR3aa: CASSARDRVPGYTF

d_gene: NA
abundance: NA
v_gene: TRBV30
j_gene: TRBJ1-2
len: 12
CDR3nt: TGTGCCTGGAGTCAGACAGGAAGAGGCTACACCTTC
CDR3aa: CAWSQTGRGYTF

d_gene: TRBD2
abundance: NA
v_gene: TRBV10-2
j_gene: TRBJ2-1
len: 15
CDR3nt: TGCGCCAGCAGCGTGACTAGCGGAACCTACAATGAGCAGTTCTTC
CDR3aa: CASSVTSGTYNEQFF

d_gene: TRBD1
abundance: NA
v_gene: TRBV9
j_gene: TRBJ1-1
len: 17
CDR3nt: TGTGCCAGCAGCCCCCGACAGGGCCAATCTTTGAACACTGAAGCTTTCTTT
CDR3aa: CASSPRQGQSLNTEAFF

d_gene: NA
abundance: NA
v_gene: TRBV20-1
j_gene: TRBJ2-7
len: 11
CDR3nt: TGCAGTGCTGTACTAGACGGTGAGCAGTACTTC
CDR3aa: CSAVLDGEQYF

d_gene: NA
abundance: NA
v_gene: TRBV4-1
j_gene: TRBJ2-3
len: 14
CDR3nt: TGCGCCAGCAGCCAATGGTCCGGCCCAGATACGCAGTATTTT
CDR3aa: CASSQWSGPDTQYF

d_gene: TRBD2
abundance: once
v_gene: TRBV11-2
j_gene: TRBJ2-1
len: 15
CDR3nt: TGTGCCAGCAGCTTAGTGACTAGCGGTTACAATGAGCAGTTCTTC
CDR3aa: CASSLVTSGYNEQFF

d_gene: NA
abundance: NA
v_gene: TRBV28
j_gene: TRBJ1-5
len: 11
CDR3nt: TGTGCCAGCAGTCCTCAGGGGCCCCAGCATTTT
CDR3aa: CASSPQGPQHF

d_gene: TRBD1
abundance: NA
v_gene: TRBV6-5
j_gene: TRBJ1-1
len: 13
CDR3nt: TGTGCCAGCAGTTACGGACAGGGGGCTGAAGCTTTCTTT
CDR3aa: CASSYGQGAEAFF

d_gene: NA
abundance: NA
v_gene: TRBV5-4
j_gene: TRBJ1-1
len: 15
CDR3nt: TGTGCCAGCAGCAGGGAGGGGGGTTCGGACACTGAAGCTTTCTTT
CDR3aa: CASSREGGSDTEAFF

d_gene: TRBD2
abundance: once
v_gene: TRBV9
j_gene: TRBJ2-1
len: 14
CDR3nt: TGTGCCAGCAGCGTGGCGGGAGGGCGCAATGAGCAGTTCTTC
CDR3aa: CASSVAGGRNEQFF

d_gene: NA
abundance: NA
v_gene: TRBV5-5
j_gene: TRBJ2-7
len: 13
CDR3nt: TGTGCCAGCAGCTCCCTGCTGGGTCGCGAGCAGTACTTC
CDR3aa: CASSSLLGREQYF

d_gene: NA
abundance: NA
v_gene: TRBV13
j_gene: TRBJ1-3
len: 14
CDR3nt: TGTGCCAGCAGCCCAAGGACAGCTGGAAACACCATATATTTT
CDR3aa: CASSPRTAGNTIYF

d_gene: NA
abundance: NA
v_gene: TRBV7-3
j_gene: TRBJ2-2
len: 13
CDR3nt: TGTGCCAGCAGCCCCGAAGGGACCGGGGAGCTGTTTTTT
CDR3aa: CASSPEGTGELFF

d_gene: NA
abundance: NA
v_gene: TRBV28
j_gene: TRBJ1-1
len: 11
CDR3nt: TGTGCCAGCAGTTTATATCCTGAAGCTTTCTTT
CDR3aa: CASSLYPEAFF

d_gene: NA
abundance: NA
v_gene: TRBV7-9
j_gene: TRBJ1-3
len: 16
CDR3nt: TGTGCCAGCAGCCGAACACAGGGTTCATCTGGAAACACCATATATTTT
CDR3aa: CASSRTQGSSGNTIYF

d_gene: TRBD2
abundance: NA
v_gene: TRBV28
j_gene: TRBJ2-7
len: 13
CDR3nt: TGTGCCAGCACTAAGGGAGGGGTCCACGAGCAGTACTTC
CDR3aa: CASTKGGVHEQYF

d_gene: NA
abundance: once
v_gene: TRBV7-7
j_gene: TRBJ2-7
len: 14
CDR3nt: TGTGCTAGCAGCCCCCGACAGGACTCCTACGAGCAGTACTTC
CDR3aa: CASSPRQDSYEQYF

d_gene: NA
abundance: NA
v_gene: TRBV5-6
j_gene: TRBJ2-5
len: 15
CDR3nt: TGTGCCAGCAGCTTGGCCGGCGTTGGCAGAGGGACCCAGTACTTC
CDR3aa: CASSLAGVGRGTQYF

d_gene: NA
abundance: NA
v_gene: TRBV23-1
j_gene: TRBJ1-5
len: 16
CDR3nt: TGCGCCAGCAGACCTGGACCGCCCTCGGGGAGGAAACCCCAGCATTTT
CDR3aa: CASRPGPPSGRKPQHF

d_gene: NA
abundance: NA
v_gene: TRBV28
j_gene: TRBJ2-3
len: 17
CDR3nt: TGTGCCAGCAGTTTAGTTAGAGGGGGTTTTAGCACAGATACGCAGTATTTT
CDR3aa: CASSLVRGGFSTDTQYF

d_gene: NA
abundance: NA
v_gene: TRBV4-1
j_gene: TRBJ2-3
len: 17
CDR3nt: TGCGCCAGCAGCCAACGTATACTTGGGTCGTTGGCAGATACGCAGTATTTT
CDR3aa: CASSQRILGSLADTQYF

d_gene: NA
abundance: NA
v_gene: TRBV27
j_gene: TRBJ1-5
len: 14
CDR3nt: TGTGCCAGCAGTCCTGGGGTCTGGGGTCAGCCCCAGCATTTT
CDR3aa: CASSPGVWGQPQHF

d_gene: NA
abundance: NA
v_gene: TRBV27
j_gene: TRBJ1-2
len: 15
CDR3nt: TGTGCCAGCAGTCCTCAGGGAGTCTCTAACTATGGCTACACCTTC
CDR3aa: CASSPQGVSNYGYTF

d_gene: TRBD1
abundance: once
v_gene: TRBV10-1
j_gene: TRBJ2-7
len: 13
CDR3nt: TGCGCCAGCAGTGAGACAGGGGGCTACGAGCAGTACTTC
CDR3aa: CASSETGGYEQYF

d_gene: TRBD2
abundance: NA
v_gene: TRBV13
j_gene: TRBJ2-5
len: 15
CDR3nt: TGTGCCAGCAGCTTAGGCGGGGGGAACCAAGAGACCCAGTACTTC
CDR3aa: CASSLGGGNQETQYF

d_gene: TRBD1
abundance: few
v_gene: TRBV27
j_gene: TRBJ2-7
len: 12
CDR3nt: TGTGCCAGCCGGGACAGTCCGCACGAGCAGTACTTC
CDR3aa: CASRDSPHEQYF

d_gene: NA
abundance: NA
v_gene: TRBV2
j_gene: TRBJ1-1
len: 10
CDR3nt: TGTGCCAGCAGGGCCACTGAAGCTTTCTTT
CDR3aa: CASRATEAFF

d_gene: NA
abundance: NA
v_gene: TRBV19
j_gene: TRBJ1-5
len: 12
CDR3nt: TGTGCCAGCAGGACGGGCAATCAGCCCCAGCATTTT
CDR3aa: CASRTGNQPQHF

d_gene: NA
abundance: NA
v_gene: TRBV11-3
j_gene: TRBJ2-7
len: 14
CDR3nt: TGTGCCAGCAGCTTAGAGGGGGGCGCGTACGAGCAGTACTTC
CDR3aa: CASSLEGGAYEQYF

d_gene: TRBD1
abundance: NA
v_gene: TRBV6-6
j_gene: TRBJ1-5
len: 13
CDR3nt: TGTGCCAGCCAACGACAGGGGAATCAGCCCCAGCATTTT
CDR3aa: CASQRQGNQPQHF

d_gene: TRBD2
abundance: NA
v_gene: TRBV30
j_gene: TRBJ2-1
len: 18
CDR3nt: TGTGCCTGGAGCTACATTCTAGCGGGGCTCTTTTCGGTCAATGAGCAGTTCTTC
CDR3aa: CAWSYILAGLFSVNEQFF

d_gene: NA
abundance: NA
v_gene: TRBV6-9
j_gene: TRBJ1-2
len: 18
CDR3nt: TGTGCCAGCAGTTATGGGGACAACGTATGCTTTTTTACGTATGGCTACACCTTC
CDR3aa: CASSYGDNVCFFTYGYTF

d_gene: TRBD1
abundance: NA
v_gene: TRBV10-3
j_gene: TRBJ1-2
len: 12
CDR3nt: TGTGCCATCAGTGGGGACAGGTATGGCTACACCTTC
CDR3aa: CAISGDRYGYTF

d_gene: TRBD2
abundance: NA
v_gene: TRBV2
j_gene: TRBJ2-7
len: 11
CDR3nt: TGTGCCACCCAGAGGCGGGAGGGGCAGTACTTC
CDR3aa: CATQRREGQYF

d_gene: TRBD1
abundance: NA
v_gene: TRBV5-5
j_gene: TRBJ1-3
len: 18
CDR3nt: TGTGCCAGCAGCCAGGACAGGAGTTTGGTCCTCTCTGGAAACACCATATATTTT
CDR3aa: CASSQDRSLVLSGNTIYF

d_gene: NA
abundance: NA
v_gene: TRBV27
j_gene: TRBJ2-7
len: 14
CDR3nt: TGTGCCAGCTCCCTTCGAGGGTCTGCCTACGAGCAGTACTTC
CDR3aa: CASSLRGSAYEQYF

d_gene: TRBD2
abundance: NA
v_gene: TRBV11-3
j_gene: TRBJ2-5
len: 17
CDR3nt: TGTGCCAGCAGCCCCCGGGGGGGCGCGGGGCTCCAAGAGACCCAGTACTTC
CDR3aa: CASSPRGGAGLQETQYF

d_gene: TRBD2
abundance: NA
v_gene: TRBV29-1
j_gene: TRBJ2-7
len: 15
CDR3nt: TGCAGCGTCCCCGCCATGAGCGGGAGCCTGGAACAGCAGTACTTC
CDR3aa: CSVPAMSGSLEQQYF

d_gene: TRBD2
abundance: NA
v_gene: TRBV4-1
j_gene: TRBJ2-1
len: 16
CDR3nt: TGCGCCAGCAGGCGTGCCGGGACTAACTCCTACAATGAGCAGTTCTTC
CDR3aa: CASRRAGTNSYNEQFF

d_gene: NA
abundance: NA
v_gene: TRBV19
j_gene: TRBJ1-5
len: 16
CDR3nt: TGTGCCAGTAGTATCTATGTGGGGATTGGCAATCAGCCCCAGCATTTT
CDR3aa: CASSIYVGIGNQPQHF

d_gene: NA
abundance: NA
v_gene: TRBV5-1
j_gene: TRBJ2-1
len: 15
CDR3nt: TGCGCCAGCAGCCCTGGGGGCGGACCTTACAATGAGCAGTTCTTC
CDR3aa: CASSPGGGPYNEQFF

d_gene: TRBD1
abundance: NA
v_gene: TRBV19
j_gene: TRBJ1-5
len: 16
CDR3nt: TGTGCCAGTAACTTCAACAGGGGTCATAGCAATCAGCCCCAGCATTTT
CDR3aa: CASNFNRGHSNQPQHF

d_gene: NA
abundance: NA
v_gene: TRBV15
j_gene: TRBJ1-2
len: 18
CDR3nt: TGTGCCACCAGCAGAGATAGGTGGATTGGCGGGGGAAACTATGGCTACACCTTC
CDR3aa: CATSRDRWIGGGNYGYTF

d_gene: NA
abundance: NA
v_gene: TRBV19
j_gene: TRBJ1-5
len: 18
CDR3nt: TGTGCCTCCAGCCACTTTCCTGGGCTGGGAGGTAGCAATCAGCCCCAGCATTTT
CDR3aa: CASSHFPGLGGSNQPQHF

d_gene: NA
abundance: NA
v_gene: TRBV27
j_gene: TRBJ1-1
len: 15
CDR3nt: TGTGCCAGCAGACAACCCCCCCCTGGGGCCACTGAAGCTTTCTTT
CDR3aa: CASRQPPPGATEAFF